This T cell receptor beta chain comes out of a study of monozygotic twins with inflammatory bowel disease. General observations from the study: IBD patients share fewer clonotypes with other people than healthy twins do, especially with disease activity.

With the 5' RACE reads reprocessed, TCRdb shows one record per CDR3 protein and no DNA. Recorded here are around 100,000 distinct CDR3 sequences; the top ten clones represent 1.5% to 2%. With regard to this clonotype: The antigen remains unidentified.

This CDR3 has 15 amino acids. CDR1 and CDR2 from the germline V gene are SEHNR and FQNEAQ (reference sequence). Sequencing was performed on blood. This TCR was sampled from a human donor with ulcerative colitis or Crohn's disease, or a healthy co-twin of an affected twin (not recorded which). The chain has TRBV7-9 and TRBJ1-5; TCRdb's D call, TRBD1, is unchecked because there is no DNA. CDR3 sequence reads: CASSLAGQLNQPQHF. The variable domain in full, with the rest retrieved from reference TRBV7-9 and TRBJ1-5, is DTGVSQNPRHKITKRGQNVTFRCDPISEHNRLYWYRQTLGQGPEFLTYFQNEAQLEKSRLLSDRFSAERPKGSFSTLEIQRTEQGDSAMYLCASSLAGQLNQPQHFGDGTRLSIL.